This T cell receptor (beta chain) appears in the sequencing data of a study of regulatory T cells in long-lasting Graves disease. This clonotype has a count of ten or more. Its antigen is as yet unknown. The study's findings and limits: New patients shared about 910 public clonotypes, and persistent patients shared more, with a few thousand.

TCR beta libraries were built with iRepertoire HTBI primers and Arm-PCR of CDR3 regions. TCRdb ran MiXCR on the multiplex PCR reads and lists one entry per CDR3 protein. The repertoire holds hundreds of thousands of distinct CDR3 sequences, with around 12% as singletons. The CDR3 has 14 amino acids. V was pared by 6 bases and J by 2 bases, with 7 bases of the junction left unmatched. Per germline, CDR1 DFQATT and CDR2 SNEGSKA (reference sequence). The time point is: newly diagnosed GD, antithyroid drugs for less than 3 months. With RNA extracted from PBMCs as input, the TCR library was made. The guidelines of the American Thyroid Association were the basis for diagnosing Graves' disease. This sample was also put to use in a study of T cells in Graves' hyperthyroidism and ophthalmopathy. As that study records: Diagnoses were established using clinical symptoms, serum thyroxine and TRAb, thyroid ultrasound and orbital computed tomography. Ophthalmopathy could be told apart from stable hyperthyroidism with a 13 V-J model.

The source of this sequence is a woman aged 25 to 39 with Graves disease. The chain uses TRBV20-1 and TRBJ2-5; 9 nucleotides align to TRBD2. Sequencing used peripheral blood mononuclear cells (PBMCs), obtained at new diagnosis, from a patient treated with antithyroid drugs. The CDR3 sequence is CSAVPGLAQETQYF. The CDR3 DNA reads TGCAGTGCAGTACCGGGACTAGCTCAAGAGACCCAGTACTTC.